These 31 T cell receptor beta chains share one sample of origin, sequenced in a study of OX40 agonist ivuxolimab in advanced cancers. TCRdb's copy holds only in-frame clones and misses some; the assay was immunoSEQ multiplex PCR. The sample has about 50,000 clones; around 81% are singletons. The source was CD4+ or CD8+ T cells sorted from blood, collected in a trial of the OX40 agonist ivuxolimab. The receptors come from an adult with an advanced solid tumor such as melanoma, head and neck, liver or kidney cancer.

The CDR3 DNA sequence: TGTGCCAGCAGGGAGGGCGAAAAACTGTTTTTT. This codes for CASREGEKLFF. The V and J genes are TRBV6-5 and TRBJ1-4; D ambiguous. In germline, CDR1 is MNHEY, CDR2 SVGAGI. V gave up 6 bases and J gave up 8 bases, with 7 bases separating them. The length of the CDR3 is 11 residues.

A remark on this clone: Relative to the germline gene, one junction end is altered; a read error may explain this. The chain recombines TRBV13 with TRBJ2-3; tentatively, D is TRBD2 (9 bases). CDR1 PRHDT and CDR2 FYEKMQ come from the germline V gene (reference sequence). This CDR3 has 16 residues. The DNA for the CDR3 is TGTGCCAGCAGCTCTTTAGGGGCGGGGGGGACAGGTACGCAGTATTTT. It yields the protein CASSSLGAGGTGTQYF.

The chain employs TRBV27 and TRBJ2-7, with 7 nucleotides matching TRBD1. CDR3 length: 16 amino acids. V trimming: 6 bases; J trimming: 5 bases; junction bases outside the gene matches: 16. The germline gives CDR1 MNHEY, CDR2 SMNVEV (reference sequence). CDR3 sequence reads: CASSPLGAGGFHEQYF. The CDR3 coding sequence is TGTGCCAGCAGCCCGCTTGGGGCAGGGGGTTTCCACGAGCAGTACTTC.

The chain is built from TRBV19 and TRBJ1-5; maybe TRBD1 (5 bases). This CDR3 is 14 amino acids long. V lost 10 bases to trimming and J lost 6 bases, with 19 bases between them. Germline V CDR1 and CDR2: LNHDA, SQIVND (reference sequence). CDR3 DNA sequence: TGTGCCACCGCCCCGGGGGAGTATCCTCAGCCCCAGCATTTT. Its translation is CATAPGEYPQPQHF.

The V and J genes are TRBV9 and TRBJ2-7; TRBD2 matches 11 bases. The CDR3 is made up of 15 amino acids. The V and J ends lost 3 bases and 4 bases, in that order; junction bases with no gene match: 6. CDR1 and CDR2 (germline): SGDLS, YYNGEE. The CDR3 DNA follows: TGTGCCAGCAGCGCGACCGGGACTAGCGGTTACGAGCAGTACTTC. Amino acids: CASSATGTSGYEQYF.

This clone came up a few times. This sequence joins TRBV7-2 and TRBJ2-5, with 12 nucleotides matching TRBD2. After removal of 5 bases from V and 5 bases from J, the junction contained 9 bases not matched to a gene. The germline V gene has CDR1 SGHTA and CDR2 FQGNSA. The CDR3 consists of 16 residues. The CDR3 loop reads CASSPASGGALETQYF. The CDR3 nucleotides read TGTGCCAGCAGCCCTGCTAGCGGGGGGGCCTTGGAGACCCAGTACTTC.

The chain is built from TRBV11-3 and TRBJ1-4; no clear D. Germline V CDR1 and CDR2: SGHNT, YENEEA. The CDR3 loop spans 15 amino acids. V lost 1 base and J 7 bases, leaving 13 bases between the germline ends. The CDR3 reads CASSLGGLQSEKLFF. In DNA, the CDR3 is TGTGCCAGCAGCTTAGGAGGACTTCAATCTGAAAAACTGTTTTTT.

The chain uses TRBV5-1 and TRBJ2-3, with 12 positions matching TRBD2. The J segment lost 3 bases and the V segment lost 4 bases, leaving 6 bases of the junction unmatched. This CDR3 comprises 16 residues. Germline lookup yields CDR1 SGHRS and CDR2 YFSETQ. CDR3 amino acids: CASSRRLAGDTDTQYF. CDR3 bases: TGCGCCAGCAGCAGGAGACTAGCGGGGGATACAGATACGCAGTATTTT.

This CDR3 reads CSVAGFTYEQYF. The CDR3 DNA follows: TGCAGCGTTGCAGGGTTCACCTACGAGCAGTACTTC. The V gene is TRBV29-1, the J gene TRBJ2-7; a possible D gene is TRBD1 (5 bases). Trimming left V 4 bases short and J 2 bases short, with 9 bases between. Germline-derived CDR1 and CDR2 are SQVTM and ANQGSEA. This CDR3 has 12 residues.

The rearrangement uses TRBV7-2 and TRBJ2-4, with D maybe TRBD2 (5 bases). The ends were cut back, 0 bases at V and 1 base at J, with 7 bases in the middle. There are 15 residues in the CDR3. Germline CDR1 is SGHTA and CDR2 is FQGNSA. In DNA form, the CDR3 reads TGTGCCAGCAGCTTAGCCCCGGGGGCCAAAAACATTCAGTACTTC. Amino acids: CASSLAPGAKNIQYF. The entire variable domain, with the rest obtained from reference TRBV7-2 and TRBJ2-4, is as follows: GAGVSQSPSNKVTEKGKDVELRCDPISGHTALYWYRQSLGQGLEFLIYFQGNSAPDKSGLPSDRFSAERTGGSVSTLTIQRTQQEDSAVYLCASSLAPGAKNIQYFGAGTRLSVL.

This rearrangement joins TRBV19 to TRBJ1-5; D unresolved. CDR3 size: 16 residues. V lost 7 bases to trimming and J lost 1 base, with 17 bases between them. Germline loops: CDR1 LNHDA, CDR2 SQIVND (reference sequence). CDR3 residues: CASKGRGTGSNQPQHF. The CDR3 nucleotides read TGTGCCAGTAAAGGAAGAGGCACTGGGAGCAATCAGCCCCAGCATTTT.

This chain connects TRBV27 to TRBJ2-2; tentative D call: TRBD2 (6 bases). The V gene's germline CDR1 is MNHEY and CDR2 SMNVEV (reference sequence). Trimming removed 6 bases at V and 1 base at J, with 18 bases between. The CDR3 has 17 residues. CDR3 coding DNA: TGTGCCAGCAGACTAGGCGGGGCTCTGGGGAACACCGGGGAGCTGTTTTTT. The encoded protein is CASRLGGALGNTGELFF.

The chain couples TRBV5-1 to TRBJ2-3, with TRBD1 as a possible D gene (6 bases). This CDR3 is built from 15 residues. Germline-derived CDR1 and CDR2 are SGHRS and YFSETQ. Trimming took off 2 bases at V and 0 bases at J, with 10 bases between the two ends. The CDR3 DNA reads TGCGCCAGCAGCTTTGACAGGTCTAGCACAGATACGCAGTATTTT. Translation gives CASSFDRSSTDTQYF.

This chain uses TRBV4-2 with TRBJ2-7, with a possible D match to TRBD2 (6 bases). The germline gives CDR1 LGHNA, CDR2 YNFKEQ. Between the trimmed V and J ends, which lost 1 base and 4 bases, there was a span of 23 bases. This CDR3 region has 18 residues. The CDR3 nucleotides are TGTGCCAGCAGCCAAGGAATTGTGGGTGGGCTAGCGAGTTACGAGCAGTACTTC. Its protein is CASSQGIVGGLASYEQYF.

This clone was recorded only once. V and J are TRBV30 and TRBJ2-4, with 7 bases lining up with TRBD1. In germline, CDR1 is GTSNPN, CDR2 SVGIG (reference sequence). The CDR3 extends over 16 amino acids. Trimming at V came to 0 bases and at J to 0 bases, leaving 5 bases not matched to a gene. CDR3 coding DNA: TGTGCCTGGAGTGTAGGGACAGAACTAGCCAAAAACATTCAGTACTTC. Translated, it gives CAWSVGTELAKNIQYF.

This clone was seen more than once but under ten times. This rearrangement joins TRBV7-6 to TRBJ2-3; D call uncertain. Looked up from germline, CDR1 is SGHVS and CDR2 is FNYEAQ. This CDR3 spans 13 amino acids. Trimming took 1 base from V and 6 from J, leaving 8 bases between them. The CDR3 loop reads CASSLGHDDTQYF. In DNA, the CDR3 is TGTGCCAGCAGCTTAGGTCACGACGATACGCAGTATTTT.

The chain carries TRBV19 and TRBJ1-2; a weak D match, TRBD1 (5 bases). Looked up from germline, CDR1 is LNHDA and CDR2 is SQIVND (reference sequence). This CDR3 comprises 12 residues. The V end lost 2 bases, the J end lost 7 bases, and 8 bases lay between the germline ends. CDR3 DNA: TGTGCCAGTAGTATATGGGGGTTTGGCTACACCTTC. This sequence encodes CASSIWGFGYTF.

The chain combines TRBV9 with TRBJ2-2, with D unresolved. The CDR3 runs 13 residues. With 0 bases removed from V and 6 bases from J, the gap between germline ends came to 6 bases. Germline CDR1 SGDLS, CDR2 YYNGEE. The CDR3 DNA is TGTGCCAGCAGCGTAGCCGTTGCCGGGGAGCTGTTTTTT. It yields the protein CASSVAVAGELFF.

This chain uses TRBV7-9 with TRBJ2-7; D is perhaps TRBD2 (5 bases). The CDR3 covers 11 residues. V lost 4 bases and J lost 7, with 8 bases in between. Germline V gene sequence: CDR1 SEHNR, CDR2 FQNEAQ (reference sequence). The CDR3 nucleotides are TGTGCCAGCAGCTCCGGGGTAGAGCAGTACTTC. Its protein is CASSSGVEQYF.

The chain carries TRBV15 and TRBJ2-3, with 7 bases aligning to TRBD2. Germline loops: CDR1 LNHNV, CDR2 YYDKDF (reference sequence). This CDR3 region has 13 residues. With V trimmed by 6 bases and J by 2 bases, 2 bases remained unmatched. The chain's CDR3 is CATRRLATDTQYF. Written as DNA, the CDR3 is TGTGCCACCAGAAGACTAGCCACAGATACGCAGTATTTT.

The chain joins TRBV2 to TRBJ2-7; D is perhaps TRBD1 (6 bases). The germline V gene has CDR1 SNHLY and CDR2 FYNNEI. The CDR3 is 13 amino acids. V lost 9 bases and J lost 2, with 14 bases in between. CDR3 region: CASDPTGAYEQYF. CDR3 coding DNA: TGTGCCAGTGACCCGACAGGAGCCTACGAGCAGTACTTC.

V gene TRBV23-1 combines with J gene TRBJ2-1, with D possibly matching TRBD2 (7 bases). TRBV23-1 qualifies as an ORF whose function is uncertain. The CDR3 is 17 amino acids. V gave up 0 bases and J gave up 1 base, with 13 bases separating them. CDR3 residues: CASSQSGGGVSYNEQFF. The CDR3 nucleotides are TGCGCCAGCAGTCAATCGGGCGGGGGCGTATCCTACAATGAGCAGTTCTTC.

This clone was detected once. The chain combines TRBV6-4 with TRBJ1-2; 7 positions agree with TRBD1. Trimming cost V 0 bases and J 6 bases; bases outside gene matches: 1. Germline lookup yields CDR1 MRHNA and CDR2 SNTAGT. The CDR3 extends over 13 amino acids. Here the CDR3 reads CASSDSGGNGYTF. For the CDR3, the DNA is TGTGCCAGCAGTGACTCAGGGGGCAATGGCTACACCTTC.

J is TRBJ2-1 and V is TRBV16; TRBD2 agrees at 12 bases. Germline assignment: CDR1 KGHSY and CDR2 FQNENV. J gave up 8 bases and V 4 bases, and 6 bases lay outside the gene matches. This CDR3 is built from 15 residues. The CDR3 here is CASSLLAGGGDEQFF. The CDR3 nucleotides are TGTGCCAGCAGCCTCCTAGCGGGGGGGGGCGATGAGCAGTTCTTC.

V gene TRBV6-1 combines with J gene TRBJ2-3; weak D call: TRBD1 (5 bases). Between the trimmed V and J ends, which lost 1 base and 4 bases, there was a span of 12 bases. CDR1 is MNHNS and CDR2 is SASEGT in the germline V gene. The CDR3 consists of 15 residues. Here the CDR3 reads CASSEVGLKADTQYF. DNA for the CDR3: TGTGCCAGCAGTGAAGTGGGGCTGAAGGCAGATACGCAGTATTTT.

The chain combines TRBV5-4 with TRBJ2-5; unclear D gene. CDR3 size: 13 residues. Germline V gene lookup returns CDR1 SGHNT and CDR2 YYREEE (reference sequence). V was clipped by 0 bases and J by 2 bases, with 5 bases between them. DNA of the CDR3: TGTGCCAGCAGCTTGGAACCACAAGAGACCCAGTACTTC. Amino acids: CASSLEPQETQYF.

V is TRBV5-4 and J is TRBJ2-1, with no clear D. CDR1 is SGHNT and CDR2 is YYREEE in the germline V gene (reference sequence). This CDR3 has 15 residues. V dropped 3 bases and J dropped 0 bases, with 10 bases sitting between them. CDR3 in amino acids: CASSSTSSSYNEQFF. CDR3 coding DNA: TGTGCCAGCAGCTCAACTTCGAGCTCCTACAATGAGCAGTTCTTC.

The rearrangement links TRBV11-3 to TRBJ1-1, with TRBD1 as a possible D gene (5 bases). CDR1 SGHNT and CDR2 YENEEA come from the germline V gene. CDR3 length: 12 amino acids. V gave up 0 bases and J gave up 9 bases, with 8 bases separating them. The CDR3, as DNA: TGTGCCAGCAGCTTAGACGAGGGACAAGCTTTCTTT. Translation gives CASSLDEGQAFF.

The chain couples TRBV2 to TRBJ2-2; a possible D gene is TRBD1 (6 bases). Germline lookup yields CDR1 SNHLY and CDR2 FYNNEI. V was clipped by 5 bases and J by 1 base, with 8 bases between them. The CDR3 is made up of 14 amino acids. CDR3 amino acids: CASSRTENTGELFF. The CDR3 DNA reads TGTGCCAGCAGTCGGACAGAGAACACCGGGGAGCTGTTTTTT.

This chain links TRBV15 with TRBJ2-7; 8 bases are shared with TRBD1. V dropped 1 base and J dropped 5; count of bases not matched to a gene: 7. Per the germline V gene, CDR1 is LNHNV and CDR2 is YYDKDF (reference sequence). The CDR3 contains 15 residues. The CDR3 nucleotides read TGTGCCACCAGCAGAGGGAGGACAGGGAACGACGAGCAGTACTTC. Its translation is CATSRGRTGNDEQYF.

The V and J genes are TRBV7-6 and TRBJ2-7; TRBD1 aligns across 7 bases. V dropped 5 bases and J dropped 3; count of bases not matched to a gene: 10. Germline-derived CDR1 and CDR2 are SGHVS and FNYEAQ. The CDR3 contains 15 residues. The CDR3, as DNA: TGTGCCAGCAGCGGAGGACAGGAAAAGTACTACGAGCAGTACTTC. Its translation is CASSGGQEKYYEQYF.